The T cell receptor beta chain under discussion was sequenced for a study of T-cell reconstitution after alpha-beta-depleted transplantation in children. Preparation of the TCRbeta library involved a method that used unique molecular identifiers. TCRdb used MiXCR to reprocess the PCR reads, holding one entry per CDR3 protein. The repertoire holds fewer than 350,000 distinct CDR3 sequences, with about a tenth as singletons. This clonotype was recorded many times. This receptor was taken from a boy under two years old with acute myeloid leukemia, due to receive a stem cell transplant. The sequenced sample was PBMCs, obtained before TCRalphabeta/CD19-depleted stem cell transplant.

The CDR3 spells CASSQVWTSGGLRVTQYF. The CDR3 bases are TGTGCCAGCAGCCAAGTGTGGACTAGCGGGGGCCTCCGAGTTACGCAGTATTTT. This chain joins TRBV3-1 and TRBJ2-3; 13 bases agree with TRBD2. The V gene end was trimmed by 1 base and the J gene end by 8 bases; junction bases not matched to a gene: 12. CDR1 and CDR2 (germline): LGHDT, YNNKEL (reference sequence). The CDR3 sequence is 18 residues long.